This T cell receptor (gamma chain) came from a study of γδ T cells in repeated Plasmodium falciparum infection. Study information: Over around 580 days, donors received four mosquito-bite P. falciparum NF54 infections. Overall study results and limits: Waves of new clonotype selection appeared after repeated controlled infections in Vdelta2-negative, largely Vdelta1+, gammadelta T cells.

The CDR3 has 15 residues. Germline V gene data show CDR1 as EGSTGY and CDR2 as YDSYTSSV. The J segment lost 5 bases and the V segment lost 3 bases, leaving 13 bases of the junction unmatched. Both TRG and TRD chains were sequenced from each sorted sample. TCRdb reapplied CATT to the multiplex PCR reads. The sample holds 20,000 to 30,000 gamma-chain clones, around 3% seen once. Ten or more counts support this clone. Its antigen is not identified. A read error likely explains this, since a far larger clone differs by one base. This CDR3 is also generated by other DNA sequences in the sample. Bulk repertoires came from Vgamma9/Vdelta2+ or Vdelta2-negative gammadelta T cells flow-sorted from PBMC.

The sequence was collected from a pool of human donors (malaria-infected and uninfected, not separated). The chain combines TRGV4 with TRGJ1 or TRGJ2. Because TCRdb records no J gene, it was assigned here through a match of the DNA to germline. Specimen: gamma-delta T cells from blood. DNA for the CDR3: TGTGCCACCTGGGATTATGCCGCCGGGGATTATAAGAAACTCTTT. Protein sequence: CATWDYAAGDYKKLF.